This is a list of T cell receptor beta chains from one sample in a study of radiotherapy plus CTLA-4 blockade in lung cancer. TCRdb keeps only in-frame clones here, not all; method: immunoSEQ multiplex PCR. The table has approximately 47,000 clones, around 63% seen once; the top ten hold roughly 18%. The input for sequencing was peripheral blood, taken from a patient treated with radiotherapy plus ipilimumab. The source is a human donor with non-small cell lung cancer who had a partial response to radiotherapy plus ipilimumab. CDR3s include the opening cysteine and the closing phenylalanine or tryptophan. A D gene is named only where the DNA matches it firmly. Clone sizes are given selectively: once, few, many, or a class where the clone is expanded.

CDR3aa,CDR3nt,v_gene,len,j_gene,abundance,d_gene
CASGENYGYTF,TGTGCCAGCGGGGAGAACTATGGCTACACCTTC,TRBV7-9,11,TRBJ1-2,-,-
CASSYRRGQHEQYF,TGTGCCAGCAGTTACCGCAGGGGGCAACACGAGCAGTACTTC,TRBV6-5,14,TRBJ2-7,-,TRBD1
CASSSSGTGYTEAFF,TGTGCCAGCAGTTCCTCTGGGACAGGCTACACTGAAGCTTTCTTT,TRBV6-6,15,TRBJ1-1,-,TRBD1
CASSRQGSKLYEQYF,TGTGCCAGCAGTCGACAGGGTTCTAAACTTTACGAGCAGTACTTC,TRBV6-5,15,TRBJ2-7,once,TRBD1
CASSLVQGAGEQYF,TGTGCCAGCAGCTTGGTCCAGGGGGCCGGCGAGCAGTACTTC,TRBV5-4,14,TRBJ2-7,-,TRBD1
CASSTRTSGQETQYF,TGTGCCAGCAGCACACGGACTAGCGGGCAAGAGACCCAGTACTTC,TRBV11-1,15,TRBJ2-5,-,TRBD2
CASSVRDSGQEGYTF,TGTGCCAGTAGTGTCCGGGACAGTGGCCAGGAGGGCTACACCTTC,TRBV19,15,TRBJ1-2,-,TRBD1
CASSPGGQGLRNTEAFF,TGTGCCAGCAGCCCGGGAGGGCAGGGGCTACGGAACACTGAAGCTTTCTTT,TRBV5-4,17,TRBJ1-1,once,-
CASSPDRGIGELFF,TGCGCCAGCAGCCCGGACAGGGGTATCGGGGAGCTGTTTTTT,TRBV5-1,14,TRBJ2-2,-,TRBD1
CASTLRGSGANVLTF,TGTGCCAGCACCCTCCGGGGGTCTGGGGCCAACGTCCTGACTTTC,TRBV6-1,15,TRBJ2-6,few,-
CATQGRMNTEAFF,TGTGCCACACAGGGACGTATGAACACTGAAGCTTTCTTT,TRBV10-3,13,TRBJ1-1,-,-
CASSQVATGDGNEQFF,TGTGCCAGCAGCCAAGTGGCAACAGGGGATGGAAATGAGCAGTTCTTC,TRBV4-2,16,TRBJ2-1,once,TRBD1
CASSYRTAHEQYF,TGTGCCAGCAGTTATCGGACAGCCCACGAGCAGTACTTC,TRBV6-5,13,TRBJ2-7,-,-
CASSSGLAHGDEQFF,TGTGCCAGCAGCTCCGGACTAGCGCATGGAGATGAGCAGTTCTTC,TRBV6-6,15,TRBJ2-1,-,TRBD2
CASRVAGALQETQYF,TGTGCCAGCAGGGTAGCGGGGGCCCTCCAAGAGACCCAGTACTTC,TRBV5-5,15,TRBJ2-5,-,TRBD2
CASRLQANYEQYF,TGTGCCAGCAGATTACAGGCGAACTACGAGCAGTACTTC,TRBV6-6,13,TRBJ2-7,-,-
CATSRALLESRGEQFF,TGTGCCACCAGCAGAGCCCTACTAGAGTCCAGGGGTGAGCAGTTCTTC,TRBV15,16,TRBJ2-1,once,-
CASGLLTSGGGTQYF,TGTGCTAGTGGTTTGTTGACTAGCGGGGGGGGGACCCAGTACTTC,TRBV12-5,15,TRBJ2-5,-,TRBD2
CASSLGLQGAPDTQYF,TGTGCCAGCAGCTTGGGGCTACAGGGGGCCCCAGATACGCAGTATTTT,TRBV7-9,16,TRBJ2-3,-,TRBD1
CASQQRGEKLFF,TGTGCCAGCCAACAGCGGGGTGAAAAACTGTTTTTT,TRBV2,12,TRBJ1-4,-,-
CASSPAEEAFF,TGTGCCAGCAGCCCGGCGGAGGAAGCTTTCTTT,TRBV7-9,11,TRBJ1-1,few,-
CASRLDRGIVTEAFF,TGTGCCAGCAGGCTCGACAGGGGAATAGTCACTGAAGCTTTCTTT,TRBV5-5,15,TRBJ1-1,-,TRBD1
CASSQDPQGNTEAFF,TGCGCCAGCAGCCAAGATCCACAGGGGAACACTGAAGCTTTCTTT,TRBV4-3,15,TRBJ1-1,many,-
CASSGLQVDSGANVLTF,TGTGCCAGCAGCGGGCTACAGGTAGACTCTGGGGCCAACGTCCTGACTTTC,TRBV9,17,TRBJ2-6,-,-
CASKSEMKSKLFF,TGTGCCAGCAAATCGGAGATGAAATCAAAACTGTTTTTT,TRBV6-1,13,TRBJ1-4,-,-
CASSLDGGAGANVLTF,TGTGCCAGCAGCTTAGACGGAGGGGCTGGGGCCAACGTCCTGACTTTC,TRBV7-6,16,TRBJ2-6,-,-
CASSGGTLGEQYF,TGTGCCAGCAGCGGCGGGACTTTGGGCGAGCAGTACTTC,TRBV5-6,13,TRBJ2-7,-,-
CASSEGGLAGETQYF,TGTGCCAGCAGTGAAGGGGGACTAGCGGGAGAGACCCAGTACTTC,TRBV2,15,TRBJ2-5,-,TRBD2
CASSEGWASGSSTYEQYF,TGTGCCAGCAGTGAAGGGTGGGCTAGCGGGAGTTCCACCTACGAGCAGTACTTC,TRBV2,18,TRBJ2-7,few,TRBD2
CASKGQGPEKLFF,TGCGCCAGCAAGGGACAGGGGCCGGAAAAACTGTTTTTT,TRBV5-1,13,TRBJ1-4,-,TRBD1
CASSQDKTGIYEQYF,TGCGCCAGCAGCCAAGATAAAACGGGGATCTACGAGCAGTACTTC,TRBV4-3,15,TRBJ2-7,-,-
CASSRGPGEGTDTQYF,TGTGCCAGCTCACGGGGCCCAGGTGAGGGCACAGATACGCAGTATTTT,TRBV18,16,TRBJ2-3,-,-
CASSQITGVRNTEAFF,TGTGCCAGTAGTCAGATTACAGGGGTGAGAAACACTGAAGCTTTCTTT,TRBV19,16,TRBJ1-1,many,TRBD1
CASSSKLPSTDTQYF,TGTGCCAGCAGCTCGAAACTCCCCAGCACAGATACGCAGTATTTT,TRBV11-2,15,TRBJ2-3,-,-
CASSQEWTSGKHRKAGELFF,TGTGCCAGCAGCCAAGAATGGACTAGCGGGAAACATCGTAAGGCCGGGGAGCTGTTTTTT,TRBV14,20,TRBJ2-2,few,TRBD2
CASSRTDHLYEQYF,TGTGCCAGCAGTAGGACAGACCACCTCTACGAGCAGTACTTC,TRBV28,14,TRBJ2-7,-,-